The clone carrying this T cell receptor (beta chain) has just one count. The data derive from a study of post-analysis software for immune sequencing data. Built from TCR beta cDNA, the libraries had unique molecular identifiers in them. Using its own MiXCR run on the PCR reads, TCRdb lists one record per CDR3 protein. The sample has 350,000 to 500,000 distinct CDR3 sequences; approximately 38% are singletons. The receptor was derived from a girl aged 2-9 years with multiple sclerosis. The sample consisted of blood.

Written as DNA, the CDR3 is TGTGCCAGCAGCTTGTATGGCGGGAGGGCGGATGAGCAGTTCTTC. Translation gives CASSLYGGRADEQFF. The chain employs TRBV7-3 and TRBJ2-1; 9 bases agree with TRBD2. The V gene's germline CDR1 is SGHTA and CDR2 FQGTGA. Trimming cost V 3 bases and J 8 bases; bases outside gene matches: 8. The CDR3 extends over 15 amino acids.